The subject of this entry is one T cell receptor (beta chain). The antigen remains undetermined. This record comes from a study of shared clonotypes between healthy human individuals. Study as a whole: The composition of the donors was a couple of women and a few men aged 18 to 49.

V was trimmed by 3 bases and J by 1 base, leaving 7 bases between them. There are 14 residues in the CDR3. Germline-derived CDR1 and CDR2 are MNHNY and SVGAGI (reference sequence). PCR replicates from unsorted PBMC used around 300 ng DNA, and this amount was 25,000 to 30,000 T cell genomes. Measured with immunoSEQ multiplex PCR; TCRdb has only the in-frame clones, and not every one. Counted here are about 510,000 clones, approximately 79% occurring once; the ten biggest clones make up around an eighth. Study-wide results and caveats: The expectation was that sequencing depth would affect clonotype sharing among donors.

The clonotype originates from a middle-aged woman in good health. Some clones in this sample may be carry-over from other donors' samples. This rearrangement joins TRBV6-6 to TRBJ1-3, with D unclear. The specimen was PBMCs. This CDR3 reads CASSYEPSGNTIYF. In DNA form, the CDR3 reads TGTGCCAGCAGTTATGAGCCGTCTGGAAACACCATATATTTT.